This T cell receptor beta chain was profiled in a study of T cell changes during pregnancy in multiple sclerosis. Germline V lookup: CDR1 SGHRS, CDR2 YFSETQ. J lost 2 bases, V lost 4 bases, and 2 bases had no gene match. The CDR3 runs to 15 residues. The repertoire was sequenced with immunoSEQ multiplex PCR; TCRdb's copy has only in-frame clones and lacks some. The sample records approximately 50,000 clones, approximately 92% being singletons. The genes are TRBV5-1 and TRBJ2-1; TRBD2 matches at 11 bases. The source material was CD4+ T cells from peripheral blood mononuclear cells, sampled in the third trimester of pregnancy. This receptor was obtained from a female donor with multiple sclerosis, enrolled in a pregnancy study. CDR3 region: CASSVTSGAYNEQFF. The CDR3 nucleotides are TGCGCCAGCAGCGTGACTAGCGGGGCCTACAATGAGCAGTTCTTC.